This note documents a single T cell receptor beta chain sequence. Its specificity is unknown. The single heparinised draw taken from each donor contained approximately 120 mL of blood on average. Reverse transcribing all isolated RNA meant expressed TCRB transcripts were sequenced. Using immunoSEQ multiplex PCR, the repertoire was profiled, and TCRdb retains in-frame clones only, with some absent. The data show 200,000 to 250,000 clones, 9.6% seen once. CDR1 and CDR2 from the germline V gene are SEHNR and FQNEAQ (reference sequence). The CDR3 has 16 residues. V trimming: 1 base; J trimming: 5 bases; junction bases outside the gene matches: 8. The data derive from a study of beta chain features in type 1 diabetes. Study results and limitations: Cells with high TCR expression could be over-represented by cDNA sequencing.

The chain employs TRBV7-9 and TRBJ2-5; 9 bases fit TRBD2. The TCR was taken from a woman aged 18-35 years in good health. The sequenced sample was naive CD4+ T cells from blood. For the CDR3, the DNA is TGTGCCAGCAGCTTAGGAAGCGCTAGCGGGATTGAGACCCAGTACTTC. Translation: CASSLGSASGIETQYF. The variable domain in full, with the rest retrieved from reference TRBV7-9 and TRBJ2-5, is DTGVSQNPRHKITKRGQNVTFRCDPISEHNRLYWYRQTLGQGPEFLTYFQNEAQLEKSRLLSDRFSAERPKGSFSTLEIQRTEQGDSAMYLCASSLGSASGIETQYFGPGTRLLVL.